These T cell receptor beta chains were read from a single sample in a study of shared clonotypes between healthy human individuals. Sequenced by immunoSEQ multiplex PCR; TCRdb stores in-frame clones only, minus some. The table shows hundreds of thousands of clones, with approximately 73% occurring only once. The sample comprised memory CD4+ T cells sorted from blood. Receptors were obtained from a woman in her twenties or thirties in good health. The conserved cysteine and the conserved F or W are not part of the CDR3 here. Fields, in order: clone size, V gene, D gene, J gene, CDR3 length, CDR3 protein. The D gene is left open where the match is weak. Expanded clones get a size class; other rows say once, few or many, or leave the size out.

clone_size: few
v_call: TRBV9
d_call: .
j_call: TRBJ1-3
cdr3_length: 12
cdr3_aa: ASSRTGFGNTIY

clone_size: .
v_call: TRBV6-6
d_call: TRBD2
j_call: TRBJ2-3
cdr3_length: 14
cdr3_aa: ASRSAGTSGTDTQY

clone_size: .
v_call: TRBV28
d_call: .
j_call: TRBJ1-4
cdr3_length: 12
cdr3_aa: ASSLRQRNEKLF

clone_size: .
v_call: TRBV5-1
d_call: TRBD2
j_call: TRBJ2-1
cdr3_length: 14
cdr3_aa: ASSLKREGAYNEQF

clone_size: many
v_call: TRBV6-1
d_call: TRBD2
j_call: TRBJ2-7
cdr3_length: 13
cdr3_aa: ASSDLGRGNYEQY

clone_size: .
v_call: TRBV5-1
d_call: TRBD1
j_call: TRBJ2-3
cdr3_length: 11
cdr3_aa: ARTGGREDTQY

clone_size: .
v_call: TRBV27
d_call: .
j_call: TRBJ2-7
cdr3_length: 13
cdr3_aa: ASSNRRREPYEQY

clone_size: .
v_call: TRBV27
d_call: TRBD1
j_call: TRBJ1-2
cdr3_length: 11
cdr3_aa: ATGRGQGYGYT

clone_size: .
v_call: TRBV29-1
d_call: TRBD2
j_call: TRBJ2-1
cdr3_length: 14
cdr3_aa: SVAHGGAGGGYEQF

clone_size: .
v_call: TRBV25-1
d_call: TRBD2
j_call: TRBJ2-1
cdr3_length: 12
cdr3_aa: ASRDTSGGPPQF

clone_size: few
v_call: TRBV5-1
d_call: .
j_call: TRBJ2-7
cdr3_length: 12
cdr3_aa: ASQASPQDYEQY

clone_size: .
v_call: TRBV5-1
d_call: .
j_call: TRBJ1-2
cdr3_length: 13
cdr3_aa: ASSPDQKFNYGYT

clone_size: .
v_call: TRBV7-9
d_call: .
j_call: TRBJ2-7
cdr3_length: 13
cdr3_aa: ASSLGQDLSYEQY

clone_size: .
v_call: TRBV9
d_call: .
j_call: TRBJ2-1
cdr3_length: 13
cdr3_aa: ASSVGRWDYNEQF

clone_size: .
v_call: TRBV11-1
d_call: TRBD1
j_call: TRBJ1-1
cdr3_length: 14
cdr3_aa: ASSPRLGQGATEAF

clone_size: .
v_call: TRBV30
d_call: TRBD1
j_call: TRBJ2-4
cdr3_length: 11
cdr3_aa: AWKDRGKNIQY

clone_size: .
v_call: TRBV11-2
d_call: .
j_call: TRBJ2-2
cdr3_length: 14
cdr3_aa: ASSLGKATNTGELF

clone_size: .
v_call: TRBV29-1
d_call: .
j_call: TRBJ2-3
cdr3_length: 12
cdr3_aa: SVAPGTATDTQY

clone_size: .
v_call: TRBV18
d_call: TRBD2
j_call: TRBJ2-1
cdr3_length: 14
cdr3_aa: ASSRGTSGPYNEQF

clone_size: .
v_call: TRBV10-1
d_call: .
j_call: TRBJ1-1
cdr3_length: 13
cdr3_aa: ASRAADDGNTEAF

clone_size: .
v_call: TRBV4-2
d_call: .
j_call: TRBJ2-2
cdr3_length: 11
cdr3_aa: ASSQDGPGELF

clone_size: .
v_call: TRBV2
d_call: .
j_call: TRBJ1-6
cdr3_length: 16
cdr3_aa: ASRLEDGASSYNSPLH

clone_size: .
v_call: TRBV5-1
d_call: .
j_call: TRBJ1-4
cdr3_length: 13
cdr3_aa: ASRDGLGADEKLF

clone_size: .
v_call: TRBV7-9
d_call: TRBD1
j_call: TRBJ2-7
cdr3_length: 12
cdr3_aa: ASSLQGDTYEQY

clone_size: few
v_call: TRBV5-1
d_call: .
j_call: TRBJ1-2
cdr3_length: 12
cdr3_aa: ASSQLDRDYGYT

clone_size: once
v_call: TRBV6-6
d_call: TRBD2
j_call: TRBJ2-7
cdr3_length: 12
cdr3_aa: ASRGGLAGNEQY

clone_size: few
v_call: TRBV28
d_call: .
j_call: TRBJ2-1
cdr3_length: 9
cdr3_aa: ASSSFYEQF